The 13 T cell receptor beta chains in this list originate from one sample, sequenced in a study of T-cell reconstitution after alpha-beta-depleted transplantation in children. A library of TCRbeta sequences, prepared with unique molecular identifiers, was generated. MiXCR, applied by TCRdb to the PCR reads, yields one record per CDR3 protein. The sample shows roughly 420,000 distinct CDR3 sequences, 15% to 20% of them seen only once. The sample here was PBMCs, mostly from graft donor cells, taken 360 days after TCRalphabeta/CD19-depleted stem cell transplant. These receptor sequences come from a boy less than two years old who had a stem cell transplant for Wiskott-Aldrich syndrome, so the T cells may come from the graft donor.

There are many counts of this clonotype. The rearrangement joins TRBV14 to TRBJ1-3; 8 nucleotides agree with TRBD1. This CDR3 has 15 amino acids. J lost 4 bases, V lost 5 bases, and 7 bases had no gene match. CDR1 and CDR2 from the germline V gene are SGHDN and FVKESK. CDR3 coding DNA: TGTGCCAGCAGCGCAGGGGGCATACGAGGAAACACCATATATTTT. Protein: CASSAGGIRGNTIYF.

The CDR3 region is CASSQEAVRGETQYF. In nucleotides, the CDR3 is TGCGCCAGCAGCCAAGAGGCCGTCAGGGGAGAGACCCAGTACTTC. This chain joins TRBV4-3 and TRBJ2-5; D perhaps matches TRBD1 (6 bases). The germline gives CDR1 LGHNA, CDR2 YSLEER. The V end lost 0 bases, the J end lost 4 bases, and 12 bases lay between the germline ends. The CDR3 sequence is 15 residues long.

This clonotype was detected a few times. Here the CDR3 reads CATSPGVGEQYF. The CDR3 coding sequence is TGTGCCACGTCGCCGGGGGTCGGGGAGCAGTACTTC. This chain connects TRBV15 to TRBJ2-7; a possible D gene is TRBD2 (6 bases). This CDR3 region has 12 residues. Germline V gene lookup returns CDR1 LNHNV and CDR2 YYDKDF (reference sequence). V was pared by 9 bases and J by 7 bases, with 16 bases between.

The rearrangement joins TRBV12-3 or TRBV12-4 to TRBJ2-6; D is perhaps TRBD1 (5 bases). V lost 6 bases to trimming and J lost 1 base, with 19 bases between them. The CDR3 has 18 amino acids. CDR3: CASSPGFQGPSGANVLTF. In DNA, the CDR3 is TGTGCCAGCAGCCCCGGTTTTCAGGGTCCTTCTGGGGCCAACGTCCTGACTTTC.

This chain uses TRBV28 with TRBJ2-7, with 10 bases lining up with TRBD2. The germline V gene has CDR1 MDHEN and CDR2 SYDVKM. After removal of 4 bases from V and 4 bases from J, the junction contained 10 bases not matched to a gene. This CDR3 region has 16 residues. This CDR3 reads CASSSPSGLAVYEQYF. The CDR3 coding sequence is TGTGCCAGCAGTTCTCCCTCCGGACTAGCGGTTTACGAGCAGTACTTC.

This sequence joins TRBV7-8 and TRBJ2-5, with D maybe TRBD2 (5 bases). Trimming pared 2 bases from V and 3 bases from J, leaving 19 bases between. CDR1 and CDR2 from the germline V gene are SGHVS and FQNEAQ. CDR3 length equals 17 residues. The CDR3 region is CASSLSRDKRRKETQYF. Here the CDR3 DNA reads TGTGCCAGCAGCTTATCGAGAGATAAGCGGAGGAAAGAGACCCAGTACTTC.

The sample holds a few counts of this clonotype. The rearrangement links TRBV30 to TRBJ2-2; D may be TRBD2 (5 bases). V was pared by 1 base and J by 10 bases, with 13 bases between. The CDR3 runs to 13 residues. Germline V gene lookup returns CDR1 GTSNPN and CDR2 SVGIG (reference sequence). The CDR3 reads CAWSGTRRLELFF. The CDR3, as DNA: TGTGCCTGGAGTGGGACTCGCCGTTTGGAGCTGTTTTTT.

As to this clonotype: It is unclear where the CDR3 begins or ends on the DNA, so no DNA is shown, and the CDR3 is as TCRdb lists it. The CDR3 here is CSARGVGTELTGELFFF. The J gene is TRBJ2-2, the V gene TRBV20-1; TRBD1, the table's D call, lacks a check against the DNA. Germline V gene lookup returns CDR1 DFQATT and CDR2 SNEGSKA (reference sequence). A total of 17 residues make up the CDR3, ends included.

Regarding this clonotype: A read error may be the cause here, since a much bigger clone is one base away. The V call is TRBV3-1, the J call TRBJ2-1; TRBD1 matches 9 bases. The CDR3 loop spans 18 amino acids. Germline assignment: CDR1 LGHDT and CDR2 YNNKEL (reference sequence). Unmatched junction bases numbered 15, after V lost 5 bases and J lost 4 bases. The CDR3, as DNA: TGTGCCAGCAGCAAAAAAACAGGGGGCCAACTTCGGTACAATGAGCAGTTCTTC. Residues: CASSKKTGGQLRYNEQFF.

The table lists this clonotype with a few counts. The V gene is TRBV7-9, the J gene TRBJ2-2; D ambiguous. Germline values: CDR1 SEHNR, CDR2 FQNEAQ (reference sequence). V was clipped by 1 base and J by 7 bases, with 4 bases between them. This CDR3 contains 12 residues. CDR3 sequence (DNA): TGTGCCAGCAGCTTAGTGATCGGGGAGCTGTTTTTT. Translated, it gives CASSLVIGELFF.

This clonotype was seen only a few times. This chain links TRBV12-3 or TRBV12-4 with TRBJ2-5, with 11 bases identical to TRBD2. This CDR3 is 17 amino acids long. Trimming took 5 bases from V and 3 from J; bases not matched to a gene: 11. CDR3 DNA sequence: TGTGCCAGCAGTCTCGCTAGGTCGGGACTAGCGGAAGAGACCCAGTACTTC. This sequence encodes CASSLARSGLAEETQYF.

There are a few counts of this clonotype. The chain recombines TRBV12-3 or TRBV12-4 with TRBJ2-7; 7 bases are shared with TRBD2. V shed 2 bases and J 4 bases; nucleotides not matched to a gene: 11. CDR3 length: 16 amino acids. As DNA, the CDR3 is TGTGCCAGCAGTTTAAGCTTAAGGGAGGGCCGGTACGAGCAGTACTTC. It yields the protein CASSLSLREGRYEQYF.

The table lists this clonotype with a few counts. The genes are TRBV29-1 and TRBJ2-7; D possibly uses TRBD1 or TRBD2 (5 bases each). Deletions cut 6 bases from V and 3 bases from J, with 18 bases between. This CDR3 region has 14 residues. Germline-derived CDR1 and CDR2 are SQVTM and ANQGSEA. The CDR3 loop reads CSVKKPGPVYEQYF. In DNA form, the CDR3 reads TGCAGCGTAAAAAAACCGGGACCAGTCTACGAGCAGTACTTC.